A selection of T cell receptor beta chains follows, all from one sample in a study of T cell responses to AZD1222 COVID-19 vaccine. The table came from immunoSEQ multiplex PCR; TCRdb's copy has only in-frame clones and leaves some out. The repertoire includes 120,000 to 150,000 clones, 70% to 90% of them detected once, and 5% to 5.5% sits in the top ten. Sequenced here: peripheral blood, sampled 28 days after the second AZD1222 dose. The source is an adult who received the AZD1222 COVID-19 vaccine. The CDR3 runs from the conserved cysteine through the conserved F or W. A D gene is named only where the DNA matches it firmly. Rows may omit the clone size; those that give it use once, few, many or a size class.

v_call	clone_size	d_call	j_call	cdr3_nt	cdr3_aa
TRBV6-1	NA	NA	TRBJ1-2	TGTGCCAGCAGTGAAGCGCTCCCCGGGGGCTACACCTTC	CASSEALPGGYTF
TRBV19	NA	NA	TRBJ1-1	TGTGCCAGTAGTATTAGCGGGACCAAAGCTTTCTTT	CASSISGTKAFF
TRBV4-2	few	TRBD2	TRBJ2-4	TGTGCCAGCAGCCAGGCCCCTTGGGAGGGCAAAAACATTCAGTACTTC	CASSQAPWEGKNIQYF
TRBV15	NA	NA	TRBJ2-7	TGTGCCACCAGCAGACCCGGTTCGGGGAGCTCCTACGAGCAGTACTTC	CATSRPGSGSSYEQYF
TRBV2	once	NA	TRBJ2-5	TGTGCCAGCAGTAGGAGGGGGGCCGGGGTAGAGACCCAGTACTTC	CASSRRGAGVETQYF
TRBV7-9	NA	NA	TRBJ1-1	TGTGCCAGCAGCTTGATGAACACTGAAGCTTTCTTT	CASSLMNTEAFF
TRBV25-1	NA	NA	TRBJ2-2	TGTGCCAGCAGTGGGGGCAGGAACGCGAACACCGGGGAGCTGTTTTTT	CASSGGRNANTGELFF
TRBV10-3	once	NA	TRBJ1-4	TGTGCCATCAGTGGTGGCGTTGGTGAAAAACTGTTTTTT	CAISGGVGEKLFF
TRBV2	NA	NA	TRBJ1-2	TGTGCCAGCAGCCAGGGTGGGCGGGGAGCTAACTATGGCTACACCTTC	CASSQGGRGANYGYTF
TRBV27	NA	TRBD1	TRBJ1-4	TGTGCCAGCAGTCGCGGGACAGGGCGCGAAAAACTGTTTTTT	CASSRGTGREKLFF
TRBV30	once	NA	TRBJ2-3	TGTGCCTGGAGTGTTTTCAACACAGATACGCAGTATTTT	CAWSVFNTDTQYF
TRBV7-9	NA	NA	TRBJ2-7	TGTGCCAGCACCCTGGACCCTACTATGGCCTACGAGCAGTACTTC	CASTLDPTMAYEQYF
TRBV16	NA	NA	TRBJ1-1	TGTGCCAGCAGCCAAACCCCAGGGAGTATGACTGAAGCTTTCTTT	CASSQTPGSMTEAFF
TRBV9	NA	NA	TRBJ2-3	TGTGCCAGCAGCGCAACGGGGGCCGCAGATACGCAGTATTTT	CASSATGAADTQYF
TRBV7-6	NA	TRBD1	TRBJ2-3	TGTGCCAGCGCAGGGGGGACAGGAGCAGATACGCAGTATTTT	CASAGGTGADTQYF
TRBV6-1	NA	TRBD2	TRBJ2-2	TGTGCCAGCAGTGAAAAGGACCCGGGACTAGTCGGGGAGCTGTTTTTT	CASSEKDPGLVGELFF
TRBV9	NA	NA	TRBJ1-6	TGTGCCAGCAGCGTAGTAGGGGACGGCGATTCACCCCTCCACTTT	CASSVVGDGDSPLHF
TRBV7-2	NA	NA	TRBJ1-5	TGTGCCAGCAGCTTAGGGGGGGTTCAGCCCCAGCATTTT	CASSLGGVQPQHF
TRBV7-9	NA	NA	TRBJ2-7	TGTGCCAGCAGCTTTTTGGGACACGAGCAGTACTTC	CASSFLGHEQYF
TRBV18	NA	NA	TRBJ2-4	TGTGCCAGCTCCCTAGGAGCCAAAAACATTCAGTACTTC	CASSLGAKNIQYF
TRBV3-1/TRBV3-2	NA	NA	TRBJ2-3	TGTGCCAGCAGCCCTCTCGAGTGGGGAACCACAGATACGCAGTATTTT	CASSPLEWGTTDTQYF
TRBV5-4	NA	NA	TRBJ1-1	TGTGCCAGCAGCTTGTTTCTGGGGTCCCAGAACACTGAAGCTTTCTTT	CASSLFLGSQNTEAFF
TRBV11-2	NA	NA	TRBJ1-6	TGTGCCAGCAGCTTAGAATATAATTCACCCCTCCACTTT	CASSLEYNSPLHF
TRBV7-9	once	NA	TRBJ1-2	TGTGCCAGCAGCTTAGTACAGGACTATGGCTACACCTTC	CASSLVQDYGYTF
TRBV9	once	NA	TRBJ1-2	TGTGCCAGCAGCGCCCAACAGGGCGCGAGCTATGGCTACACCTTC	CASSAQQGASYGYTF
TRBV25-1	NA	TRBD2	TRBJ2-1	TGTGCCAGCAGTGGTGGACTAGCACGGAATGAGCAGTTCTTC	CASSGGLARNEQFF
TRBV9	NA	NA	TRBJ2-2	TGTGCCAGCAGCGACGGCTGGGCACCCACCGGGGAGCTGTTTTTT	CASSDGWAPTGELFF
TRBV27	NA	NA	TRBJ1-5	TGTGCCAGCAGTCTGGGGAGGGGGGATCAGCCCCAGCATTTT	CASSLGRGDQPQHF
TRBV2	NA	TRBD2	TRBJ2-7	TGTGCCAGCAGTGAATTGGGCGGGAGGCACGAGCAGTACTTC	CASSELGGRHEQYF
TRBV9	few	NA	TRBJ1-5	TGTGCCAGCAGCTGGGACGGGGATAGCAATCAGCCCCAGCATTTT	CASSWDGDSNQPQHF
TRBV27	NA	TRBD1	TRBJ1-5	TGTGCCAGCAGTTTAGGGACAGATGGAAATCAGCCCCAGCATTTT	CASSLGTDGNQPQHF
TRBV14	NA	NA	TRBJ2-5	TGTGCCAGCAGCCGGTCCAGGGGAGAGACCCAGTACTTC	CASSRSRGETQYF
TRBV28	NA	NA	TRBJ2-3	TGTGCCAGCAGTTTATCTGAAACAGATACGCAGTATTTT	CASSLSETDTQYF
TRBV5-6	NA	NA	TRBJ1-2	TGTGCCAGCAGCCCCGACCGTCGCGGCGGCTACACCTTC	CASSPDRRGGYTF
TRBV11-3	NA	NA	TRBJ2-2	TGTGCCAGCAGCTCCTCCGTCGCCACCGGGGAGCTGTTTTTT	CASSSSVATGELFF